One sample yielded the 28 T cell receptor beta chains listed below, sequenced in a study of shared clonotypes between healthy human individuals. The method was immunoSEQ multiplex PCR; TCRdb's version includes in-frame clones alone and lacks a portion of them. This table holds approximately 2.5 million clones, roughly 93% found once. Sequences were obtained from naive CD4+ T cells from PBMCs. Noted subset: CD45RA+ positively selected. All receptors come from a man in his late teens or twenties in good health. Some clones in this sample may be carry-over from other donors' samples.

V usage is TRBV5-6 and J usage is TRBJ2-2, with 7 bases aligning to TRBD1. The CDR3 runs 17 residues. V gave up 4 bases and J gave up 0 bases; unmatched junction bases: 9. Germline V gene sequence: CDR1 SGHDT, CDR2 YYEEEE. The CDR3 DNA is TGTGCCAGCAGCCGATCCGCTGGGACAGCGAACACCGGGGAGCTGTTTTTT. Its translation is CASSRSAGTANTGELFF. Filled out from reference TRBV5-6 and TRBJ2-2, the complete variable domain reads DAGVTQSPTHLIKTRGQQVTLRCSPKSGHDTVSWYQQALGQGPQFIFQYYEEEERQRGNFPDRFSGHQFPNYSSELNVNALLLGDSALYLCASSRSAGTANTGELFFGEGSRLTVL.

The V call is TRBV30, the J call TRBJ1-1; D remains ambiguous. This CDR3 is built from 17 residues. Germline V gene lookup returns CDR1 GTSNPN and CDR2 SVGIG (reference sequence). Trimming removed 0 bases from V and 0 bases from J, with 17 bases in between. In DNA, the CDR3 is TGTGCCTGGAGTGTACGGAGAGCTCTAACTTTGAACACTGAAGCTTTCTTT. The encoded protein is CAWSVRRALTLNTEAFF. The full variable domain, completed using reference TRBV30 and TRBJ1-1, is SQTIHQWPATLVQPVGSPLSLECTVEGTSNPNLYWYRQAAGRGLQLLFYSVGIGQISSEVPQNLSASRPQDRQFILSSKKLLLSDSGFYLCAWSVRRALTLNTEAFFGQGTRLTVV.

This chain links TRBV5-1 with TRBJ2-1; 8 nucleotides agree with TRBD2. V trimming: 2 bases; J trimming: 10 bases; junction bases outside the gene matches: 8. The CDR3 has 14 residues. In germline, CDR1 is SGHRS, CDR2 YFSETQ. The CDR3 here is CASSFSSGGREQFF. The CDR3 nucleotides read TGCGCCAGCAGCTTCTCTTCGGGAGGGAGGGAGCAGTTCTTC.

This clone was recorded only once. The CDR3 bases are TGTGCCAGTAGTATGGGTGGACCGAGCTCCTACAATGAGCAGTTCTTC. This encodes CASSMGGPSSYNEQFF. The chain couples TRBV19 to TRBJ2-1, with D hard to call. Looked up from germline, CDR1 is LNHDA and CDR2 is SQIVND (reference sequence). The CDR3 covers 16 residues. Trimming cost V 3 bases and J 0 bases, with 12 bases left between them.

The V and J genes are TRBV11-1 and TRBJ2-1; perhaps TRBD2 as D (7 bases). The germline CDR1 and CDR2 sequences are SGHAT and FQDESV (reference sequence). V lost 2 bases to trimming and J lost 9 bases, with 17 bases between them. The CDR3 loop spans 15 amino acids. In DNA form, the CDR3 reads TGTGCCAGCAGCTTACGAAGGGGGGGAATGGGTGAGCAGTTCTTC. Translated: CASSLRRGGMGEQFF.

As to this clone: The same CDR3 arises from other DNA sequences in this sample as well. The rearrangement uses TRBV6-6 and TRBJ2-7; the D is unclear. Trimming pared 9 bases from V and 4 bases from J, leaving 10 bases between. CDR3 length: 11 residues. Germline CDR1 reads MNHNY; CDR2 reads SVGAGI (reference sequence). The CDR3 sequence is CASSSYYEQYF. CDR3 in DNA: TGTGCCAGTTCCTCTTATTACGAGCAGTACTTC.

The chain recombines TRBV12-5 with TRBJ2-7, with 8 bases identical to TRBD1. The V gene end was trimmed by 1 base and the J gene end by 4 bases; junction bases not matched to a gene: 9. The CDR3 sequence is 16 residues long. Germline loops: CDR1 LGHNT, CDR2 FRNRAP. The DNA for the CDR3 is TGTGCTAGTGGTTTGGCCCGAAAGGACAGGGCATACGAGCAGTACTTC. Translating it yields CASGLARKDRAYEQYF.

The J gene is TRBJ1-1, the V gene TRBV30; D gene uncertain. V lost 3 bases to trimming and J lost 1 base, with 15 bases between them. The CDR3 is 15 residues long. From germline, CDR1 is GTSNPN and CDR2 SVGIG (reference sequence). The CDR3 nucleotides are TGTGCCTGGAGCGCCTTTAACTCGGGGAACACTGAAGCTTTCTTT. As protein: CAWSAFNSGNTEAFF.

With respect to this clone: Additional DNA sequences in this sample encode the identical CDR3. The gene calls are TRBV5-1 and TRBJ2-2; unclear D gene. Trimming pared 0 bases from V and 0 bases from J, leaving 9 bases between. This CDR3 contains 16 residues. Germline CDR1 is SGHRS and CDR2 is YFSETQ. CDR3 in amino acids: CASSLVPGANTGELFF. Here the CDR3 DNA reads TGCGCCAGCAGCTTGGTGCCTGGCGCGAACACCGGGGAGCTGTTTTTT.

The count of this clone is one. The chain has TRBV30 and TRBJ2-7; tentative D call: TRBD1 (6 bases). Germline CDR1 and CDR2: GTSNPN and SVGIG (reference sequence). V lost 1 base to trimming and J lost 4 bases, with 11 bases between them. The CDR3 runs 13 residues. CDR3 bases: TGTGCCTGGAGTGGTGGCACAGGGTACGAGCAGTACTTC. Its protein is CAWSGGTGYEQYF.

This clone was observed once. The chain employs TRBV15 and TRBJ2-1, with a tentative D call TRBD2 (5 bases). This CDR3 region has 13 residues. CDR1 and CDR2 from the germline V gene are LNHNV and YYDKDF (reference sequence). With 7 bases removed from V and 9 bases from J, the gap between germline ends came to 16 bases. As DNA, the CDR3 is TGTGCCACCAACCGCGACGGGGTGGGTGAGCAGTTCTTC. Protein sequence: CATNRDGVGEQFF.

Of note for this clone: Other DNA variants within this sample encode the same CDR3. The chain is built from TRBV5-6 and TRBJ2-7; TRBD1 aligns across 7 bases. This CDR3 has 14 residues. V lost 2 bases to trimming and J lost 2 bases; unmatched junction nucleotides: 4. Germline V gene lookup returns CDR1 SGHDT and CDR2 YYEEEE. CDR3 sequence reads: CASSLLDRAYEQYF. As DNA, the CDR3 is TGTGCCAGCAGCTTACTCGACAGGGCCTACGAGCAGTACTTC.

Notes on this clone: The sample carries other DNA sequences with the same CDR3. The V and J genes are TRBV28 and TRBJ1-1, with D unresolved. From germline, CDR1 is MDHEN and CDR2 SYDVKM. The V and J ends lost 2 bases and 0 bases respectively, with 10 bases between them. This CDR3 comprises 15 residues. CDR3 in DNA: TGTGCCAGCAGTTTACTACAGCAGATGAACACTGAAGCTTTCTTT. Encoded protein: CASSLLQQMNTEAFF.

A single count supports this clone. The V and J genes are TRBV5-1 and TRBJ1-2; no reliable D call. The V end was cut by 3 bases, the J end by 5 bases, with 8 bases between. The V gene's germline CDR1 is SGHRS and CDR2 YFSETQ. The CDR3 is 12 residues long. The CDR3 protein is CASSSTEYGYTF. DNA for the CDR3: TGCGCCAGCAGCTCGACGGAGTATGGCTACACCTTC.

The rearrangement joins TRBV7-9 to TRBJ1-1; maybe TRBD1 (6 bases). Looked up from germline, CDR1 is SEHNR and CDR2 is FQNEAQ (reference sequence). The CDR3 has 14 residues. V was cut by 0 bases and J by 4 bases, with 9 bases left in between. CDR3 nucleotide sequence: TGTGCCAGCAGCTTAGCAGGGGGGCTCACTGAAGCTTTCTTT. This translates into CASSLAGGLTEAFF.

The rearrangement joins TRBV7-7 to TRBJ2-1; 7 nucleotides agree with TRBD2. The CDR3 contains 14 residues. With V trimmed by 5 bases and J by 5 bases, 6 bases remained unmatched. CDR1 and CDR2 from the germline V gene are SSHAT and FNYEAQ (reference sequence). The CDR3 spells CASSRSGANNEQFF. CDR3 sequence (DNA): TGTGCCAGCAGCCGCAGCGGGGCTAACAATGAGCAGTTCTTC.

This clone occurred once. This sequence joins TRBV7-8 and TRBJ2-3, with 11 bases identical to TRBD2. This CDR3 comprises 16 residues. Germline CDR1 and CDR2: SGHVS and FQNEAQ. V gave up 8 bases and J gave up 3 bases; unmatched junction bases: 10. This CDR3 reads CASAVLAGGLTDTQYF. DNA of the CDR3: TGTGCCAGCGCCGTGCTAGCGGGAGGTTTGACAGATACGCAGTATTTT.

V usage is TRBV6-5 and J usage is TRBJ2-1, with 10 positions matching TRBD2. The J segment lost 9 bases and the V segment lost 7 bases, leaving 12 bases of the junction unmatched. The CDR3 totals 15 residues. The V gene's germline CDR1 is MNHEY and CDR2 SVGAGI. The CDR3 loop reads CASKTGASGSSEQFF. In DNA form, the CDR3 reads TGTGCCAGCAAAACCGGGGCTAGCGGGAGTAGTGAGCAGTTCTTC.

This rearrangement joins TRBV5-1 to TRBJ2-3; D possibly uses TRBD1 or TRBD2 (6 bases each). The germline CDR1 and CDR2 sequences are SGHRS and YFSETQ. The CDR3 consists of 17 residues. V lost 6 bases and J lost 0, with 20 bases in between. The CDR3 DNA follows: TGCGCCAGCATGGCGGTATCGGGGGCGCTTAGCACAGATACGCAGTATTTT. It translates to CASMAVSGALSTDTQYF.

This chain joins TRBV18 and TRBJ2-1; 9 bases map to TRBD2. The CDR3 sequence is 15 residues long. Unmatched junction bases numbered 8, after V lost 6 bases and J lost 5 bases. Germline CDR1 and CDR2: KGHSH and LQKENI. In nucleotides, the CDR3 is TGTGCCAGCTCTCTCGGGACTAGCCGAAACAATGAGCAGTTCTTC. Translation: CASSLGTSRNNEQFF.

The chain couples TRBV30 to TRBJ2-1; TRBD2 agrees at 7 bases. CDR1 and CDR2 (germline): GTSNPN, SVGIG (reference sequence). The trim removed 5 bases at V and 0 bases at J, leaving 4 bases unmatched. CDR3 length: 14 amino acids. The CDR3 loop reads CAWESGASYNEQFF. CDR3 bases: TGTGCCTGGGAAAGCGGGGCCTCCTACAATGAGCAGTTCTTC.

CDR3 sequence: CASIRGGRGGNEQFF. CDR3 nucleotide sequence: TGTGCCAGCATCCGAGGGGGGAGGGGCGGAAATGAGCAGTTCTTC. The chain recombines TRBV27 with TRBJ2-1; D is possibly TRBD2 (7 bases). CDR3 length equals 15 residues. The V and J ends lost 7 bases and 7 bases respectively, with 20 bases between them. Germline V gene lookup returns CDR1 MNHEY and CDR2 SMNVEV (reference sequence).

The chain recombines TRBV21-1 with TRBJ2-6. TRBV21-1 represents a pseudogene. The CDR3 totals 13 residues. The CDR3 protein is CASSNGGANVLTF. CDR3 DNA: TGTGCCAGCAGCAATGGTGGGGCCAACGTCCTGACTTTC.

The chain is built from TRBV4-1 and TRBJ2-3, with TRBD2 matching over 8 bases. This CDR3 has 15 residues. The germline V gene encodes CDR1 MGHRA and CDR2 YSYEKL. Trimming cost V 1 base and J 5 bases; bases outside gene matches: 5. The CDR3 loop reads CASSQGAGAQDTQYF. CDR3 bases: TGCGCCAGCAGCCAAGGAGCGGGAGCTCAAGATACGCAGTATTTT.

The chain combines TRBV27 with TRBJ2-7; 11 bases fit TRBD2. The germline V gene encodes CDR1 MNHEY and CDR2 SMNVEV (reference sequence). The junction had 11 bases not matched to a gene; V was cut back by 7 bases and J by 0 bases. The CDR3 covers 17 residues. CDR3 in DNA: TGTGCCAGCAAAGCACTAGCGGGAGTGTCCCCCTCCTACGAGCAGTACTTC. The encoded protein is CASKALAGVSPSYEQYF.

In its sample, this clone was seen once. The chain joins TRBV29-1 to TRBJ2-7; possibly TRBD2 for D (6 bases). Germline values: CDR1 SQVTM, CDR2 ANQGSEA. This CDR3 contains 14 residues. With 4 bases removed from V and 0 bases from J, the gap between germline ends came to 13 bases. CDR3 bases: TGCAGCGTTGCGCGGGGCATCAGCTCCTACGAGCAGTACTTC. Residues: CSVARGISSYEQYF.

Regarding this clone: Other DNA sequences in the sample encode the same CDR3. This sequence joins TRBV5-1 and TRBJ2-5, with a possible D match to TRBD1 (5 bases). V lost 2 bases and J lost 2, with 7 bases in between. Germline V CDR1 and CDR2: SGHRS, YFSETQ. The CDR3 sequence is 13 residues long. The CDR3 nucleotides are TGCGCCAGCAGCTTCCAGGGTCAAGAGACCCAGTACTTC. It codes for CASSFQGQETQYF.

The CDR3 nucleotides read TGTGCCAGTAGTATAGGAGGACAGGGATTAACAGATACGCAGTATTTT. It codes for CASSIGGQGLTDTQYF. The chain is built from TRBV19 and TRBJ2-3; 8 nucleotides agree with TRBD1. CDR1 is LNHDA and CDR2 is SQIVND in the germline V gene (reference sequence). The V segment lost 1 base and the J segment 3 bases; nucleotides outside the gene matches: 6. The CDR3 runs to 16 residues.